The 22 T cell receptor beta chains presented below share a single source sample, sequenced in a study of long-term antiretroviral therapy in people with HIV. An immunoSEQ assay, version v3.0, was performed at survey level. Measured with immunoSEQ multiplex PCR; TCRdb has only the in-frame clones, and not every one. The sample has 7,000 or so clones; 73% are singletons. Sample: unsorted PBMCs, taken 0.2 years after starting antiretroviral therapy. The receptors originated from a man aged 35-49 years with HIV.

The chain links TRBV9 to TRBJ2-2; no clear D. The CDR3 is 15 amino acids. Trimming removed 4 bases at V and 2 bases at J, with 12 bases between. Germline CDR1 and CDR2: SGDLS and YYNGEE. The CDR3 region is CASSTFVVNTGELFF. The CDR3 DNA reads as TGTGCCAGCAGCACGTTTGTGGTCAACACCGGGGAGCTGTTTTTT.

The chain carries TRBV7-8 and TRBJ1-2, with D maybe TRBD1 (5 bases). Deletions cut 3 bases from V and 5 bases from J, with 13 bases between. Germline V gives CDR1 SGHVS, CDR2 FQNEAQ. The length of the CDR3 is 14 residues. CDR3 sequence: CASSFYDSPYGYTF. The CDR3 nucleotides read TGTGCCAGCAGCTTCTACGACAGTCCATATGGCTACACCTTC.

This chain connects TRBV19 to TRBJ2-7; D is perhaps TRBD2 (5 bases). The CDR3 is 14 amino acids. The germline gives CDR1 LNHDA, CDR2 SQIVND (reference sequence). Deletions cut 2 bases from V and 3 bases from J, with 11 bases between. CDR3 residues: CASSIILGLYEQYF. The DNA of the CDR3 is TGTGCCAGTAGTATAATACTAGGACTCTACGAGCAGTACTTC.

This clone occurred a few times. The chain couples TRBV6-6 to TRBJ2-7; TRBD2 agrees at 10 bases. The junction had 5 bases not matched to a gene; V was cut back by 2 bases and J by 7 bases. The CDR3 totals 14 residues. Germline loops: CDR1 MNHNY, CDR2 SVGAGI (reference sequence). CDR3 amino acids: CASSYDPGLAEQYF. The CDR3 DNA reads TGTGCCAGCAGTTACGATCCGGGACTAGCGGAGCAGTACTTC.

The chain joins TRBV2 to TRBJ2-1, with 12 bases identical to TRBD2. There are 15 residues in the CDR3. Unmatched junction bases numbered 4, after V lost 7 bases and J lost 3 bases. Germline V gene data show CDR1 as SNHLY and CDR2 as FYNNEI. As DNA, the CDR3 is TGTGCCAGCACCCTACTAGCGGGGGGCTACAATGAGCAGTTCTTC. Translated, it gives CASTLLAGGYNEQFF.

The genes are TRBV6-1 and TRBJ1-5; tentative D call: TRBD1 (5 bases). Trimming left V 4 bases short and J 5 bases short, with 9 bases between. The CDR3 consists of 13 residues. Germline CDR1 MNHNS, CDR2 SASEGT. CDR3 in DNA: TGTGCCAGCAGTGGAGGGGAAGATCAGCCCCAGCATTTT. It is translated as CASSGGEDQPQHF.

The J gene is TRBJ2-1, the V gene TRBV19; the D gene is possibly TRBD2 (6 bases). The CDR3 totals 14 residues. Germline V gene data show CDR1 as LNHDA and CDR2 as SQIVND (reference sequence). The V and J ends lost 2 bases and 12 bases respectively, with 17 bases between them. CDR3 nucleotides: TGTGCCAGTAGTATAAAAGGCGCGGGGTCGGGGCAGTTCTTC. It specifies CASSIKGAGSGQFF.

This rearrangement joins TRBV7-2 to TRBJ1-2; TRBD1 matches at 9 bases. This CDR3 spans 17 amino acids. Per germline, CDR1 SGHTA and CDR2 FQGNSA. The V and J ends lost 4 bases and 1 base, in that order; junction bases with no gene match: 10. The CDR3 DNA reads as TGTGCCAGCAGCTCCTGGGACAGGGCTAGTATTAACTATGGCTACACCTTC. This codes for CASSSWDRASINYGYTF.

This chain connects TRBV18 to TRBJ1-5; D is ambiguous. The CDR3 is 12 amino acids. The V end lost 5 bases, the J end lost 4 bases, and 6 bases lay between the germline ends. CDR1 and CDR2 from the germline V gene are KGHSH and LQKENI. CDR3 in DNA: TGTGCCAGCTCATTCGAGAATCAGCCCCAGCATTTT. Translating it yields CASSFENQPQHF.

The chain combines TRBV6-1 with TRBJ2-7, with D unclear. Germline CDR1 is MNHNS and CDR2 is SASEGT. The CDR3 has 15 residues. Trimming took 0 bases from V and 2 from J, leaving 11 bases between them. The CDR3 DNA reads TGTGCCAGCAGTGAAGCAGGAAGACTTACCTACGAGCAGTACTTC. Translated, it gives CASSEAGRLTYEQYF.

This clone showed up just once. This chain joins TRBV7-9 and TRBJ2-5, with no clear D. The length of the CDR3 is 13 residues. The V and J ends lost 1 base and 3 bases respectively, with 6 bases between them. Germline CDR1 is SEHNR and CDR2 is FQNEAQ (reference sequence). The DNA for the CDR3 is TGTGCCAGCAGCTTAGTAATAGAAGAGACCCAGTACTTC. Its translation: CASSLVIEETQYF.

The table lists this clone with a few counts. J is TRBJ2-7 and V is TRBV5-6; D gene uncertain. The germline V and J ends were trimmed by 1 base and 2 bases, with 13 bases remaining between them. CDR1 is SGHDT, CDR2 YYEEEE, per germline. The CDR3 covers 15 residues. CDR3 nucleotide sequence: TGTGCCAGCAGCTTGAGGAACAGCGTTACCTACGAGCAGTACTTC. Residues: CASSLRNSVTYEQYF.

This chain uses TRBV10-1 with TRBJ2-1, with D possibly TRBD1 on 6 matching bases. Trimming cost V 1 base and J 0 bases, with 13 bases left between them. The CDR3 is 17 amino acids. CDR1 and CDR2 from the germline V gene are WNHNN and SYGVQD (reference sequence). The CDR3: CASSEWAGASSYNEQFF. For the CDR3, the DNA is TGCGCCAGCAGTGAGTGGGCAGGGGCCAGCTCCTACAATGAGCAGTTCTTC.

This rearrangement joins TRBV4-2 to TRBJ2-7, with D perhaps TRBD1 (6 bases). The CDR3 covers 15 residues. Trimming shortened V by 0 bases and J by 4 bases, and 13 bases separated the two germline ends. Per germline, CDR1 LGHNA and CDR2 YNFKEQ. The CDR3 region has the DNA TGTGCCAGCAGCCAAGACAGGGGATTAAAATACGAGCAGTACTTC. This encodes CASSQDRGLKYEQYF.

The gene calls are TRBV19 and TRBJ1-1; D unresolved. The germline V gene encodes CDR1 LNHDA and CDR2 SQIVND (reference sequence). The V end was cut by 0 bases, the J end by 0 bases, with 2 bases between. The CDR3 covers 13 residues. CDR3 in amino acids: CASSIELNTEAFF. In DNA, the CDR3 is TGTGCCAGTAGTATAGAACTGAACACTGAAGCTTTCTTT.

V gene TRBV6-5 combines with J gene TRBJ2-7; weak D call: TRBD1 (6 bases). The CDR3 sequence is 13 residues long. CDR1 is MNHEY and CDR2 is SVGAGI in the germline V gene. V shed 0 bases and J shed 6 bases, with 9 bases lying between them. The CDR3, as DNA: TGTGCCAGCAGTTACTCCAGGGGAGCCGAGCAGTACTTC. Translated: CASSYSRGAEQYF.

The CDR3 region is CASSIPDRVGYQPQHF. CDR3 bases: TGTGCCAGTAGTATCCCGGACAGGGTCGGATATCAGCCCCAGCATTTT. V usage is TRBV19 and J usage is TRBJ1-5; TRBD1 aligns across 8 bases. This CDR3 is 16 amino acids long. The J segment lost 5 bases and the V segment lost 3 bases, leaving 9 bases of the junction unmatched. The germline V gene has CDR1 LNHDA and CDR2 SQIVND (reference sequence).

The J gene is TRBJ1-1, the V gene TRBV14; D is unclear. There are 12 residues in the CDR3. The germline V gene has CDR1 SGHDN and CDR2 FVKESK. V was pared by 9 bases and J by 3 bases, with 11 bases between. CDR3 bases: TGTGCCAGTGGAAGGAGCGACACTGAAGCTTTCTTT. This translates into CASGRSDTEAFF.

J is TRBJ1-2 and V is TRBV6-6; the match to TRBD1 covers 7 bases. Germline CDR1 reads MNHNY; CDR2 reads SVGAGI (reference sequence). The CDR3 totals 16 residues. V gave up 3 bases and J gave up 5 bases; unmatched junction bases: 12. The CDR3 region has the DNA TGTGCCAGCAGTTATGGACAGGAGGGCAGGAATTATGGCTACACCTTC. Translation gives CASSYGQEGRNYGYTF.

The CDR3 region has the DNA TGTGCCAGCAGTGAAGGGGACCTAATAGGCTACACCTTC. Translating it yields CASSEGDLIGYTF. This chain connects TRBV6-1 to TRBJ1-2, with D possibly TRBD1 on 5 matching bases. The V gene's germline CDR1 is MNHNS and CDR2 SASEGT. V was clipped by 1 base and J by 8 bases, with 11 bases between them. The CDR3 has 13 residues.

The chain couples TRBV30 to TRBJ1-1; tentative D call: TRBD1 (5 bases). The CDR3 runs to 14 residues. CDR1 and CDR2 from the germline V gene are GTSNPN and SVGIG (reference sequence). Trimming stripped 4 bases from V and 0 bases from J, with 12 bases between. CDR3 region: CAWTLGVMNTEAFF. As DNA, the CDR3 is TGTGCCTGGACCCTGGGGGTTATGAACACTGAAGCTTTCTTT.

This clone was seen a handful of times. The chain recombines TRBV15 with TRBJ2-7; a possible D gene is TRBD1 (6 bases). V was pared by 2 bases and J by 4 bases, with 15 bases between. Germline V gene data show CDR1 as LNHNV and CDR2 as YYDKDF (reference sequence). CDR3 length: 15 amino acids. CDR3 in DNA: TGTGCCACCAGCAGAAAGACACAGGGTACTTACGAGCAGTACTTC. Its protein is CATSRKTQGTYEQYF.